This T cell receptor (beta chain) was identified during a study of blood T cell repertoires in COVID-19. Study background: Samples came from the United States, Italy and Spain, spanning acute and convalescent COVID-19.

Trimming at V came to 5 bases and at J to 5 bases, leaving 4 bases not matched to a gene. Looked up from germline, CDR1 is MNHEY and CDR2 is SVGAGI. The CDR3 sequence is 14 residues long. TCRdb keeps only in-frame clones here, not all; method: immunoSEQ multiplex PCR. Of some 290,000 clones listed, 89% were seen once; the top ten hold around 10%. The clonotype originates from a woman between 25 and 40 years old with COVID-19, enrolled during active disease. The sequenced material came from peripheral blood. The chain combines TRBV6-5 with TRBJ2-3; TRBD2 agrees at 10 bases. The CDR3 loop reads CASSIAGGRDTQYF. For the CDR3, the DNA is TGTGCCAGCAGTATAGCGGGGGGTCGAGATACGCAGTATTTT.